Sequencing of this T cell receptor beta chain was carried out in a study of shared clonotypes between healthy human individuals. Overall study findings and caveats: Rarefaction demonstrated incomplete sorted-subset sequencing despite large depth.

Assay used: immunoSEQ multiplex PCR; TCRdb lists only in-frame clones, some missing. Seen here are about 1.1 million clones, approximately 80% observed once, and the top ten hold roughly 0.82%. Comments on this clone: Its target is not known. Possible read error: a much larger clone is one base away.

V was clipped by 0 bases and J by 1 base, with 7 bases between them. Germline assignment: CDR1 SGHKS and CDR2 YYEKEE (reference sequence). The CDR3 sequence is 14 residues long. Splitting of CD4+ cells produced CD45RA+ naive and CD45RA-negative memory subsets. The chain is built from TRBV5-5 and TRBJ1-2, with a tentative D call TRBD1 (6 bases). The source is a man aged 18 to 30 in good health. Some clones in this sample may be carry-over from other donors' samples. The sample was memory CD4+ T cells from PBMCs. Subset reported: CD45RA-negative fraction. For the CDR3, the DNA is TGTGCCAGCAGCTTGGACAGGGTTAACTATGGCTACACCTTC. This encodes CASSLDRVNYGYTF.